The 19 T cell receptor beta chains below come from one sample, sequenced in a study of response to subunit inactivated influenza vaccine. TCRdb independently ran MiXCR on the RT-PCR reads; one entry per CDR3 protein. The repertoire holds approximately 700,000 distinct CDR3 sequences, with approximately 14% as singletons. The specimen comprised PBMCs from blood, sampled 11 to 12 days after vaccination. The source of these receptors is a man between 45 and 60 years old who received an inactivated influenza vaccine.

The J gene is TRBJ2-6, the V gene TRBV7-2, with TRBD1 identical over 7 bases. V dropped 3 bases and J dropped 4; count of bases not matched to a gene: 3. CDR1 and CDR2 from the germline V gene are SGHTA and FQGNSA. The CDR3 is 15 amino acids. The CDR3 coding sequence is TGTGCCAGCAGCTTTGGACAGGCGGGGGCCAACGTCCTGACTTTC. It yields the protein CASSFGQAGANVLTF.

This clonotype has at least ten counts. The chain couples TRBV7-6 to TRBJ2-1; a possible D gene is TRBD2 (6 bases). This CDR3 comprises 14 residues. With 5 bases removed from V and 7 bases from J, the gap between germline ends came to 15 bases. Germline assignment: CDR1 SGHVS and CDR2 FNYEAQ. The CDR3 sequence: CASSTRDLGNEQFF. The CDR3, as DNA: TGTGCCAGCAGCACCCGGGACTTAGGAAATGAGCAGTTCTTC.

This clonotype occurred a few times. The chain combines TRBV24-1 with TRBJ1-5; D possibly corresponds to TRBD1 (5 bases). Germline assignment: CDR1 KGHDR and CDR2 SFDVKD. CDR3 length equals 15 residues. Trimming pared 3 bases from V and 8 bases from J, leaving 16 bases between. The CDR3 loop is CATSDSLGTGKPQHF. The CDR3 DNA reads as TGTGCCACCAGTGATAGCCTCGGGACTGGGAAGCCCCAGCATTTT.

This chain uses TRBV20-1 with TRBJ1-5, with 7 bases identical to TRBD1. The J segment lost 2 bases and the V segment lost 5 bases, leaving 15 bases of the junction unmatched. Germline CDR1 is DFQATT and CDR2 is SNEGSKA (reference sequence). The CDR3 sequence is 17 residues long. The CDR3 region has the DNA TGCAGTGCTGAAGGGACAGTCGCCGCGCTTGGCAATCAGCCCCAGCATTTT. Translation: CSAEGTVAALGNQPQHF.

This clonotype was observed a few times. This chain connects TRBV28 to TRBJ1-5; weak D call: TRBD1 (6 bases). The CDR3 extends over 15 amino acids. Germline V gives CDR1 MDHEN, CDR2 SYDVKM. With 5 bases removed from V and 4 bases from J, the gap between germline ends came to 15 bases. The CDR3 nucleotides read TGTGCCAGCAGTGCCACAGGGCTTGGAAATCAGCCCCAGCATTTT. Encoded protein: CASSATGLGNQPQHF. Drawing the rest from reference TRBV28 and TRBJ1-5, the complete variable domain is DVKVTQSSRYLVKRTGEKVFLECVQDMDHENMFWYRQDPGLGLRLIYFSYDVKMKEKGDIPEGYSVSREKKERFSLILESASTNQTSMYLCASSATGLGNQPQHFGDGTRLSIL.

This clonotype was seen many times. V is TRBV3-1 and J is TRBJ2-7, with no clear D. Between the trimmed V and J ends, which lost 3 bases and 3 bases, there was a span of 12 bases. There are 14 residues in the CDR3. Per the germline V gene, CDR1 is LGHDT and CDR2 is YNNKEL (reference sequence). Written as DNA, the CDR3 is TGTGCCAGCAGCCATACGGTGGGTAGCTACGAGCAGTACTTC. Encoded protein: CASSHTVGSYEQYF.

This clonotype was counted between two and nine times. V is TRBV5-1 and J is TRBJ2-1, with D maybe TRBD1 (6 bases). There are 16 residues in the CDR3. CDR1 is SGHRS and CDR2 is YFSETQ in the germline V gene. V lost 4 bases and J lost 0, with 14 bases in between. CDR3 in DNA: TGCGCCAGCAGCCACCGAACAGGGAGCTCCTACAATGAGCAGTTCTTC. Protein sequence: CASSHRTGSSYNEQFF.

This clonotype occurred a few times. The CDR3 DNA follows: TGCGCCAGCAGCCTAAGGGGGCTGAGCTCTGGGGCCAACGTCCTGACTTTC. Its protein is CASSLRGLSSGANVLTF. The J gene is TRBJ2-6, the V gene TRBV4-3; 7 bases line up with TRBD1. CDR3 length: 17 residues. The germline gives CDR1 LGHNA, CDR2 YSLEER. Trimming at V came to 4 bases and at J to 0 bases, leaving 6 bases not matched to a gene.

The rearrangement joins TRBV28 to TRBJ1-5, with D possibly TRBD1 on 6 matching bases. V gave up 5 bases and J gave up 3 bases, with 17 bases separating them. The V gene's germline CDR1 is MDHEN and CDR2 SYDVKM. The CDR3 length is 16 residues. This chain's CDR3 is CASSPPGGATNQPQHF. The CDR3 DNA reads TGTGCCAGCAGTCCCCCGGGGGGGGCTACCAATCAGCCCCAGCATTTT.

This clonotype has a handful of counts. The rearrangement links TRBV5-1 to TRBJ2-1, with 10 bases aligning to TRBD1. There are 17 residues in the CDR3. V lost 5 bases, J lost 8 bases, and 16 bases stayed unmatched. Looked up from germline, CDR1 is SGHRS and CDR2 is YFSETQ. The CDR3 reads CASRLSSIRQGAYEQFF. As DNA, the CDR3 is TGCGCCAGCAGGCTATCCTCCATTAGACAGGGGGCCTATGAGCAGTTCTTC.

The table lists this clonotype with a few counts. The V gene is TRBV7-2, the J gene TRBJ2-3; TRBD2 matches 8 bases. Germline V gives CDR1 SGHTA, CDR2 FQGNSA. V lost 0 bases and J lost 2; bases outside the gene matches: 4. This CDR3 is 16 amino acids long. The CDR3 is CASSLAGTRHTDTQYF. DNA for the CDR3: TGTGCCAGCAGCTTAGCCGGGACTAGACACACAGATACGCAGTATTTT.

This clonotype was observed a few times. The V gene is TRBV7-6, the J gene TRBJ2-3, with D perhaps matching TRBD2 (6 bases). This CDR3 comprises 15 residues. Germline CDR1 and CDR2: SGHVS and FNYEAQ. V gave up 5 bases and J gave up 2 bases, with 14 bases separating them. In DNA, the CDR3 is TGTGCCAGCAGCCCGACTAGATCCCTCACAGATACGCAGTATTTT. It yields the protein CASSPTRSLTDTQYF.

A few counts support this clonotype. The CDR3 bases are TGTGCCAGCAGTTTAGTCGGGGGATATCTTGGCGAGCAGTACTTC. Residues: CASSLVGGYLGEQYF. The V and J genes are TRBV12-3 or TRBV12-4 and TRBJ2-7; D may be TRBD2 (6 bases). CDR3 length: 15 amino acids. Between the trimmed V and J ends, which lost 1 base and 6 bases, there was a span of 16 bases.

This clonotype was observed at least ten times. The J gene is TRBJ1-6, the V gene TRBV5-1, with no clear D. V gave up 2 bases and J gave up 7 bases, with 10 bases separating them. This CDR3 comprises 14 residues. CDR1 and CDR2 from the germline V gene are SGHRS and YFSETQ. The CDR3 is CASSFTGRNSPLHF. The CDR3 DNA reads TGCGCCAGCAGCTTTACCGGGAGAAATTCACCCCTCCACTTT.

The J gene is TRBJ2-1, the V gene TRBV2; no clear D gene. V was pared by 2 bases and J by 4 bases, with 15 bases between. Per germline, CDR1 SNHLY and CDR2 FYNNEI. The CDR3 loop spans 16 amino acids. The CDR3 loop reads CASSEMGQSVYNEQFF. The CDR3 nucleotides read TGTGCCAGCAGTGAAATGGGCCAGTCGGTATACAATGAGCAGTTCTTC.

This rearrangement joins TRBV29-1 to TRBJ1-1; 8 nucleotides agree with TRBD1. The CDR3 loop spans 13 amino acids. The junction had 7 bases not matched to a gene; V was cut back by 6 bases and J by 4 bases. CDR1 and CDR2 from the germline V gene are SQVTM and ANQGSEA. In DNA, the CDR3 is TGCAGCGTAAAGGACAGGGTTATCACTGAAGCTTTCTTT. It specifies CSVKDRVITEAFF.

The rearrangement joins TRBV20-1 to TRBJ1-5; TRBD1 aligns across 7 bases. The CDR3 is 14 residues long. Looked up from germline, CDR1 is DFQATT and CDR2 is SNEGSKA (reference sequence). Trimming at V came to 6 bases and at J to 3 bases, leaving 8 bases not matched to a gene. The CDR3 DNA reads as TGCAGTGCCCCGGGACAGCAAATCAATCAGCCCCAGCATTTT. This sequence encodes CSAPGQQINQPQHF.

The gene calls are TRBV10-3 and TRBJ1-5; maybe TRBD1 (5 bases). Germline loops: CDR1 ENHRY, CDR2 SYGVKD. The CDR3 loop spans 14 amino acids. The V end was cut by 3 bases, the J end by 6 bases, with 12 bases between. The CDR3 sequence is CAISDRQGSQPQHF. The CDR3, as DNA: TGTGCCATCAGTGATCGGCAGGGTAGTCAGCCCCAGCATTTT.

The V call is TRBV12-3 or TRBV12-4, the J call TRBJ2-5, with 12 nucleotides matching TRBD2. CDR3 length: 17 residues. V shed 6 bases and J 0 bases; nucleotides not matched to a gene: 8. The CDR3 DNA is TGTGCCAGCAGCCGCCTAGCGGGGGGGCACTACCAAGAGACCCAGTACTTC. It codes for CASSRLAGGHYQETQYF.